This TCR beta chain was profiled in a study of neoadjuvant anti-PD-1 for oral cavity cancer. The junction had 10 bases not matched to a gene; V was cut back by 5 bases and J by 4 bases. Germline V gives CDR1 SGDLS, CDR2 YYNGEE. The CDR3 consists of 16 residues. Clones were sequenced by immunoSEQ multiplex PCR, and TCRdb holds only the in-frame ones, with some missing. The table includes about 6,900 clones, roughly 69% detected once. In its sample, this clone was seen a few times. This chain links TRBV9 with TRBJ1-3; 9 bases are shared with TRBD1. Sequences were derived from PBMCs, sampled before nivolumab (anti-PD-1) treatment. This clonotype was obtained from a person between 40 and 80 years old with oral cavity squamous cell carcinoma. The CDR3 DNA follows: TGTGCCAGCAGTCCCACGGACAGGGGCCACGGAAACACCATATATTTT. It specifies CASSPTDRGHGNTIYF.